This T cell receptor (beta chain) came from a study of CD4 and CD8 cells across lung adenocarcinoma regions. The patients had localized lung adenocarcinoma, a non-small cell subtype. TCRdb used MiXCR to reprocess the PCR reads, holding one entry per CDR3 protein. The sample holds roughly 25,000 distinct CDR3 sequences; over 40% are singletons and the top ten take about 20%. V dropped 3 bases and J dropped 7 bases, with 7 bases sitting between them. This CDR3 contains 12 residues. The sample consisted of CD4+ T cells from the center of a lung tumor. The rearrangement joins TRBV12-3 or TRBV12-4 to TRBJ2-1, with D possibly being TRBD2 (6 bases). This TCR came from a male donor with lung adenocarcinoma. The CD4 and CD8 labels of this study may be unreliable. CDR3 in amino acids: CASSFGGNEQFF. The CDR3 nucleotides are TGTGCCAGCAGTTTTGGAGGGAATGAGCAGTTCTTC.